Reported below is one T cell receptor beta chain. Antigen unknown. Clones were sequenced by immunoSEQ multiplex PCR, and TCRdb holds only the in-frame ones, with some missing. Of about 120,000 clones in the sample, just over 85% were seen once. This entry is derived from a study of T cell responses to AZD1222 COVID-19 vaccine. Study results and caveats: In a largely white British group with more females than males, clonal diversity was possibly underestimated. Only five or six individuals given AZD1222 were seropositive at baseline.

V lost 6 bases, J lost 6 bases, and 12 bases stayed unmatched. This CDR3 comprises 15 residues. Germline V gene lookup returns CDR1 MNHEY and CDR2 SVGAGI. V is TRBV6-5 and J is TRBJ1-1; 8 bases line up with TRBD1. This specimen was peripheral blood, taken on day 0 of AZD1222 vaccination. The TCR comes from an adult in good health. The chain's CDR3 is CASRPPSQGAAEAFF. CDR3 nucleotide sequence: TGTGCCAGCAGGCCCCCTTCCCAGGGGGCTGCTGAAGCTTTCTTT.